These T cell receptor beta chains were read from a single sample in a study of T cells in localized non-small cell lung cancer. TCRdb's copy holds only in-frame clones and misses some; the assay was immunoSEQ multiplex PCR. The data contain tens of thousands of clones, less than 90% of them singletons. Sequenced material: peripheral blood, taken before any cancer treatment. These receptors were taken from a male donor aged 60 or over with stage I squamous cell lung carcinoma. Each CDR3 is given without its conserved first and last residue.

TRBJ1-2	TRBV2	ASSEEGLGGYT
TRBJ2-7	TRBV21-1	ASSFLPGGYEQY
TRBJ2-1	TRBV7-9	ASRTTGAVGNEQF
TRBJ2-7	TRBV11-1	ASSLQGSRYEQY
TRBJ2-5	TRBV9	ASSRTRETQY
TRBJ2-2	TRBV19	ASSILQKNTGELF
TRBJ1-3	TRBV5-1	ASSLGQGRTIY
TRBJ1-2	TRBV7-3	ASSPGSGSNYGYT
TRBJ1-2	TRBV5-1	ASSPGPNYGYT
TRBJ2-2	TRBV30	AWRTGEHTGELF
TRBJ1-5	TRBV5-6	ASSFYLRESQPQH
TRBJ2-7	TRBV18	ASSPLRGGGRYEQY
TRBJ2-1	TRBV10-3	AISPTENEQF
TRBJ2-7	TRBV30	AWRTTGAYEQY
TRBJ1-2	TRBV15	ATSRDSGNYRGYT
TRBJ1-1	TRBV7-3	ASSLMADNTEAF
TRBJ2-1	TRBV5-4	ASSWGQGARDEQF
TRBJ1-5	TRBV6-5	ASSPTGVSNQPQH
TRBJ2-7	TRBV29-1	SVEVAGSSYEQY
TRBJ2-7	TRBV7-3	ASSPFYYEQY
TRBJ1-4	TRBV5-5	ASSLGPRVTNEKLF
TRBJ2-7	TRBV7-8	ASSLSVGTYEQY
TRBJ2-7	TRBV19	ASSVRGWVYEQY
TRBJ2-7	TRBV2	ASTAILYEQY
TRBJ2-5	TRBV7-9	ASSSTQETQY
TRBJ2-2	TRBV7-3	ASSLTANTGELF
TRBJ1-2	TRBV28	ASSPGPLYGYT
TRBJ2-7	TRBV6-1	ASSSGFSYEQY
TRBJ2-6	TRBV18	ASSPPSGLANVLT
TRBJ1-6	TRBV7-6	ASSLEEGANSPLH
TRBJ1-1	TRBV10-3	AISESGAENTEAF
TRBJ1-4	TRBV5-1	ASSLSGVYDEKLF
TRBJ2-3	TRBV4-2	ASSLIDGGSTDTQY
TRBJ2-7	TRBV6-1	ASRTLGYEQY
TRBJ2-7	TRBV6-1	ASSGQQPFYEQY
TRBJ2-1	TRBV2	ASASGWGTNEQF
TRBJ1-1	TRBV11-3	ASSRGMTEAF
TRBJ2-5	TRBV19	ASSRTSGSLETQY
TRBJ1-5	TRBV6-5	ASRKDPLGQPQH
TRBJ2-1	TRBV5-1	ASSLEGPPNEQF
TRBJ1-6	TRBV5-1	ASSLDLGARGSPLH
TRBJ1-1	TRBV5-1	ASSLAENTEAF
TRBJ1-6	TRBV18	ASSPRGQGPDSPLH